The 6 T cell receptor beta chains reported below all come from one sample, sequenced in a study of blood T cell repertoires in COVID-19. Produced via immunoSEQ multiplex PCR; TCRdb's table is partial and in-frame only. Of 300,000 to 400,000 clones in the sample, 85% to 90% were seen once. What was sequenced was PBMCs or T cells enriched from blood (not recorded which). These receptors all stem from a woman in her twenties or thirties with acute COVID-19.

The count of this clone is one. The rearrangement joins TRBV9 to TRBJ1-3; D ambiguous. Per the germline V gene, CDR1 is SGDLS and CDR2 is YYNGEE. The CDR3 runs 15 residues. Trimming stripped 0 bases from V and 0 bases from J, with 7 bases between. CDR3 DNA: TGTGCCAGCAGCGTAGGACACCTCTCTGGAAACACCATATATTTT. As protein: CASSVGHLSGNTIYF.

This clone was seen a few times. V usage is TRBV29-1 and J usage is TRBJ1-5; D is possibly TRBD1 (6 bases). CDR1 is SQVTM and CDR2 is ANQGSEA in the germline V gene. Between the trimmed V and J ends, which lost 5 bases and 5 bases, there was a span of 16 bases. The CDR3 is 14 residues long. The CDR3 coding sequence is TGCAGCGTTCGAACAGGGTCAGGGGATCAGCCCCAGCATTTT. It codes for CSVRTGSGDQPQHF.

CDR3 sequence reads: CASSPYPGDYGYTF. DNA of the CDR3: TGCGCCAGCAGCCCGTACCCGGGGGACTATGGCTACACCTTC. The genes are TRBV5-1 and TRBJ1-2; D is perhaps TRBD1 (5 bases). CDR3 size: 14 residues. From germline, CDR1 is SGHRS and CDR2 YFSETQ. V was clipped by 4 bases and J by 3 bases, with 13 bases between them. The full variable domain, completed using reference TRBV5-1 and TRBJ1-2, is KAGVTQTPRYLIKTRGQQVTLSCSPISGHRSVSWYQQTPGQGLQFLFEYFSETQRNKGNFPGRFSGRQFSNSRSEMNVSTLELGDSALYLCASSPYPGDYGYTFGSGTRLTVV.

The CDR3 nucleotides read TGTGCCAGCAGCTTGGGACATTTTTCACCCCTCCACTTT. It is translated as CASSLGHFSPLHF. The gene calls are TRBV13 and TRBJ1-6; D might be TRBD1 (6 bases). CDR3 length equals 13 residues. Trimming took off 3 bases at V and 9 bases at J, with 9 bases between the two ends. The germline V gene encodes CDR1 PRHDT and CDR2 FYEKMQ (reference sequence).

This chain links TRBV6-4 with TRBJ1-1; D is perhaps TRBD1 (5 bases). The CDR3 is made up of 11 amino acids. Germline V lookup: CDR1 MRHNA, CDR2 SNTAGT. Trimming left V 8 bases short and J 6 bases short, with 10 bases between. CDR3 region: CASLRQPEAFF. The CDR3 bases are TGTGCCAGCTTGCGACAGCCTGAAGCTTTCTTT.

The rearrangement joins TRBV27 to TRBJ1-2; 9 bases fit TRBD1. With 4 bases clipped from V and 2 bases from J, the junction kept 8 bases outside the gene matches. CDR1 is MNHEY, CDR2 SMNVEV, per germline (reference sequence). There are 16 residues in the CDR3. The CDR3 DNA is TGTGCCAGCAGTTCGACCGGGACAGGGCTCAACTATGGCTACACCTTC. As protein: CASSSTGTGLNYGYTF.